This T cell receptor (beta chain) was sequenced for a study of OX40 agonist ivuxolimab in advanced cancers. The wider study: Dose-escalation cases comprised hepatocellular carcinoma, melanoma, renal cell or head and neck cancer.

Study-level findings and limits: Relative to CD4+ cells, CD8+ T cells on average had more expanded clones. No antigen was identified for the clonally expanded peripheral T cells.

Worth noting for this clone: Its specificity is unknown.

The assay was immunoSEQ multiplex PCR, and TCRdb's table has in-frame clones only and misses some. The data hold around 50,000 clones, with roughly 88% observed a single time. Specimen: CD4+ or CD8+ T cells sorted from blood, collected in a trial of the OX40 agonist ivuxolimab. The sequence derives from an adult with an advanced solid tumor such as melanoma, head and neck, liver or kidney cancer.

The CDR3, as DNA: TGTGCCAGCAGCTTAGCGGGAGGCACCGGGGAGCTGTTTTTT. It is translated as CASSLAGGTGELFF. The chain has TRBV7-9 and TRBJ2-2, with D possibly being TRBD2 (6 bases). Trimming pared 0 bases from V and 4 bases from J, leaving 6 bases between. Germline V gives CDR1 SEHNR, CDR2 FQNEAQ (reference sequence). This CDR3 is 14 amino acids long.